The T cell receptor beta chain described here comes from a study of cytomegalovirus exposure and HLA in healthy donors. Details on this clone: Its antigen remains unidentified.

PCR involved 60 Vbeta and 13 Jbeta primers. The assay was immunoSEQ multiplex PCR, and TCRdb's table has in-frame clones only and misses some. The sample has about 200,000 clones, about 13% seen once. Germline V gene sequence: CDR1 MDHEN, CDR2 SYDVKM. The CDR3 is 14 residues long. Trimming stripped 4 bases from V and 4 bases from J, with 13 bases between. General study findings and limits: Segments of the TCR beta V type were, in most cases, productive about 90% or about 30% of the time in an earlier analysis.

V and J are TRBV28 and TRBJ1-2; no definite D call. Sequencing was carried out using PBMCs. The sequence derives from a man between 50 and 59 years old in good health and CMV-seropositive. The CDR3 bases are TGTGCCAGCAGTTATGGGCAGTTCTTCTATGGCTACACCTTC. Amino acids: CASSYGQFFYGYTF.